This T cell receptor beta chain was sequenced for a study of blood T cell repertoires in COVID-19. Study at large: T cells, B-cell-depleted T cells, or PBMCs supplied cDNA or gDNA.

Measured with immunoSEQ multiplex PCR; TCRdb has only the in-frame clones, and not every one. The data contain about 120,000 clones, 82% of them singletons. The source of this sequence is a human donor in a cohort sampled during active COVID-19. Sample: peripheral blood.

The CDR3 DNA follows: TGTGCCAGCAGCTCGCCAGTGGAGGGGGCAGACACTAATGAAAAACTGTTTTTT. Translation gives CASSSPVEGADTNEKLFF. The chain combines TRBV7-9 with TRBJ1-4; 7 bases are shared with TRBD1. V dropped 4 bases and J dropped 2; count of bases not matched to a gene: 13. In germline, CDR1 is SEHNR, CDR2 FQNEAQ (reference sequence). This CDR3 is 18 amino acids long.